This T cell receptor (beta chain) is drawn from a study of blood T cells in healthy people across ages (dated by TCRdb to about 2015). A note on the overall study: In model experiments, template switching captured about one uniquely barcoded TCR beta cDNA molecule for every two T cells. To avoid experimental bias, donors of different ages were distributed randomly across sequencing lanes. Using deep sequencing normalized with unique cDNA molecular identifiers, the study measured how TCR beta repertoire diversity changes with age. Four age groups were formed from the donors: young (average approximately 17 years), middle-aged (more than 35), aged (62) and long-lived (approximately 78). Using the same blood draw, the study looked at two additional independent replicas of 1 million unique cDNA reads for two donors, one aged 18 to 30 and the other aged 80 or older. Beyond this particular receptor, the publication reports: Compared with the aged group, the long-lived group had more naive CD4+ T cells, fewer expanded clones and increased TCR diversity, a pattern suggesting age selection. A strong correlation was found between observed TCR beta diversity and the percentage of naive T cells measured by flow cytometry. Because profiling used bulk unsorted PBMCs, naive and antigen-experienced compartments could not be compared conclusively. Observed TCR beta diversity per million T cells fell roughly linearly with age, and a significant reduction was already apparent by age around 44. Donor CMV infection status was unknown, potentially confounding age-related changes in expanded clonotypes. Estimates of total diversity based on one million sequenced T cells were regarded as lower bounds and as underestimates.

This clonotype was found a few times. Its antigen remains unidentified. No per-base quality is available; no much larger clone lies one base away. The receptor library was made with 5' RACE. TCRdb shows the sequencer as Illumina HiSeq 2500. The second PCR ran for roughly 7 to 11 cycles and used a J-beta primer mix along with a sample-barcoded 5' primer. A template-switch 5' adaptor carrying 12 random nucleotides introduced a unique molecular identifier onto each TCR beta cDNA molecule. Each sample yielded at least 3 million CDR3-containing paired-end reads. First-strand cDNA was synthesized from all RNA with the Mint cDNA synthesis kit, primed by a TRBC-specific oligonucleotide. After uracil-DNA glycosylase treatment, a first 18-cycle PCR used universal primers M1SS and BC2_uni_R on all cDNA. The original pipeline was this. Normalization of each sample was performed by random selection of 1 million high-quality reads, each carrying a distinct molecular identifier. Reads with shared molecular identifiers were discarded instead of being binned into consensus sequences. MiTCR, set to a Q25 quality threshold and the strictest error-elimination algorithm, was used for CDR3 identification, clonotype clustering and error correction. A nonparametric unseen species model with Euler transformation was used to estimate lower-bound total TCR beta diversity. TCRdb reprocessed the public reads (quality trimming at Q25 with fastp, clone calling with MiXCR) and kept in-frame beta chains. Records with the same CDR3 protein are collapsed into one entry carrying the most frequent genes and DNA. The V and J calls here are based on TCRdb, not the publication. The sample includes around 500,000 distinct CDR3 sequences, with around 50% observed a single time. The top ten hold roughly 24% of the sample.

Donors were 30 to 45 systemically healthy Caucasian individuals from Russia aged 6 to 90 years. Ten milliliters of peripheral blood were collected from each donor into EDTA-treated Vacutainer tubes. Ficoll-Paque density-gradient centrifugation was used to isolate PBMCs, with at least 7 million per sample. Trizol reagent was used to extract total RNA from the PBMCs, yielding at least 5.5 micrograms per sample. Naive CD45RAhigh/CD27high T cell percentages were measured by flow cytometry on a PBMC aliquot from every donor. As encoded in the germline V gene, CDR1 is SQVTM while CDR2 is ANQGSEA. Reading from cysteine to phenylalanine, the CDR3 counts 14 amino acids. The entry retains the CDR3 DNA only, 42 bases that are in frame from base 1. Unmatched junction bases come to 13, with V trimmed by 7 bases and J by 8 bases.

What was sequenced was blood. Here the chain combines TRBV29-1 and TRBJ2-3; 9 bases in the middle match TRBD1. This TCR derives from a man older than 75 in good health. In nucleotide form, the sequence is TGCAGCGCCGGGACAGGGAGTAGAGAGGGTACGCAGTATTTT. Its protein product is CSAGTGSREGTQYF.